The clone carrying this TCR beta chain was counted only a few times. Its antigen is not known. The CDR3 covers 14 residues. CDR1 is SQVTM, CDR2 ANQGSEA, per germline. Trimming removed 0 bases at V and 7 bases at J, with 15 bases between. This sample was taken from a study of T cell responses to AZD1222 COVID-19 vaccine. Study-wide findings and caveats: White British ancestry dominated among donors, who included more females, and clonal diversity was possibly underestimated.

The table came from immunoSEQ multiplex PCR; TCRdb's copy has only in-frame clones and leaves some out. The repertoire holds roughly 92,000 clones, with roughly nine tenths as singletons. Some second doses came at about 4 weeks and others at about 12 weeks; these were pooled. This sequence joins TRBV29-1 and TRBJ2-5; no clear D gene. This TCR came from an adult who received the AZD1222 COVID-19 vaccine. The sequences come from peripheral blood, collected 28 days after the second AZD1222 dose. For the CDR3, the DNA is TGCAGCGTTGAAGATGGCGGAGTAGAGAGGACCCAGTACTTC. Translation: CSVEDGGVERTQYF.